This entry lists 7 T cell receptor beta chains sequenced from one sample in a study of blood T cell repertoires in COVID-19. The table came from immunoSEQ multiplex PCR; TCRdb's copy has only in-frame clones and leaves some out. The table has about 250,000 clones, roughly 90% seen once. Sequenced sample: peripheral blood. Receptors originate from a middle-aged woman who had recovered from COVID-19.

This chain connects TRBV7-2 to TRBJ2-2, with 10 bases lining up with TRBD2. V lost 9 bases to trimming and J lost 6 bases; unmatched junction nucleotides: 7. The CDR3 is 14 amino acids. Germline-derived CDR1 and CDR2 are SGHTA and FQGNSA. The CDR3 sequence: CASRPSGSSGELFF. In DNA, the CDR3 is TGTGCCAGTAGGCCTAGCGGGAGCTCCGGGGAGCTGTTTTTT.

Here the CDR3 reads CASSQGGRGNQPQHF. Here the CDR3 DNA reads TGCGCCAGCAGCCAAGGGGGCAGGGGCAATCAGCCCCAGCATTTT. The chain joins TRBV4-1 to TRBJ1-5; tentatively, D is TRBD1 (5 bases). Germline assignment: CDR1 MGHRA and CDR2 YSYEKL. The ends were cut back, 1 base at V and 2 bases at J, with 9 bases in the middle. The CDR3 has 15 residues.

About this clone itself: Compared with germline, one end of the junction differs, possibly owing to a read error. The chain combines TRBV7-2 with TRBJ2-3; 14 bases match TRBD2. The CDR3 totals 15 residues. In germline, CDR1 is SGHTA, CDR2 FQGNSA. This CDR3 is CASSQTSGGAETQYF. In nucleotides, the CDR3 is TGTGCCAGCAGCCAGACTAGCGGGGGGGCAGAAACGCAGTATTTT.

The CDR3 spells CASSRHTGGSYEQYF. The DNA for the CDR3 is TGCGCCAGCAGCCGACATACAGGGGGCTCCTACGAGCAGTACTTC. J is TRBJ2-7 and V is TRBV4-3, with 8 bases that match TRBD1. After removal of 4 bases from V and 0 bases from J, the junction contained 5 bases not matched to a gene. CDR1 and CDR2 (germline): LGHNA, YSLEER. The CDR3 has 15 amino acids.

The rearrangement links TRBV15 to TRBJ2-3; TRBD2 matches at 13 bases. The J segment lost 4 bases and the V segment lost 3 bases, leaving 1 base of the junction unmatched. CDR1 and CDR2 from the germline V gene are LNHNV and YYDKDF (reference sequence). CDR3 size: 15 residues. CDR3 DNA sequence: TGTGCCACCAGCAGCGGACTAGCGGGAGCAGATACGCAGTATTTT. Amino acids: CATSSGLAGADTQYF.

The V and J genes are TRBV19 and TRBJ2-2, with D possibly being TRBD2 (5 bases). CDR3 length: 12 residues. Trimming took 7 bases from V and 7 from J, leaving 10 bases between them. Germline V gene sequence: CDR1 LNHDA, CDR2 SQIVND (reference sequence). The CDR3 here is CASTDGGGELFF. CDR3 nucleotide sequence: TGTGCCAGTACCGACGGAGGCGGGGAGCTGTTTTTT.

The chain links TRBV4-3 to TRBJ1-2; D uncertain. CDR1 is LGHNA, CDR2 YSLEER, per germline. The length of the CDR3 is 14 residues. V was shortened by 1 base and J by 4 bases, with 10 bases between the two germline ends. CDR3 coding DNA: TGCGCCAGCAGCCAAGGGGCCAGCCTCTATGGCTACACCTTC. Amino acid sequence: CASSQGASLYGYTF.